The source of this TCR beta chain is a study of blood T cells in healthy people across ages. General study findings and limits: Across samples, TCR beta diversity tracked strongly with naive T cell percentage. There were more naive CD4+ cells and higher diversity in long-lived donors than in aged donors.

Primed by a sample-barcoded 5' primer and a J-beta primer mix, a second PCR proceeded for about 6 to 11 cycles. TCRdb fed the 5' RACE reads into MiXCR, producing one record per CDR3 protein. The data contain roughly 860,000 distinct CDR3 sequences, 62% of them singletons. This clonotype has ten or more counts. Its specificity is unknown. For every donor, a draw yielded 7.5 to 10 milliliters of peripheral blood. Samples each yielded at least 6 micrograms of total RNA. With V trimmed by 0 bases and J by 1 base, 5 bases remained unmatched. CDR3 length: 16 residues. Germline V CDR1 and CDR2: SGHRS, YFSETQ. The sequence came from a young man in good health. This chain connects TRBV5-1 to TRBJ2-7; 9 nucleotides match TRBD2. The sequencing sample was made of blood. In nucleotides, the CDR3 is TGCGCCAGCAGCTTGGATAGCGGGGGATTATCCTACGAGCAGTACTTC. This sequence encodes CASSLDSGGLSYEQYF.